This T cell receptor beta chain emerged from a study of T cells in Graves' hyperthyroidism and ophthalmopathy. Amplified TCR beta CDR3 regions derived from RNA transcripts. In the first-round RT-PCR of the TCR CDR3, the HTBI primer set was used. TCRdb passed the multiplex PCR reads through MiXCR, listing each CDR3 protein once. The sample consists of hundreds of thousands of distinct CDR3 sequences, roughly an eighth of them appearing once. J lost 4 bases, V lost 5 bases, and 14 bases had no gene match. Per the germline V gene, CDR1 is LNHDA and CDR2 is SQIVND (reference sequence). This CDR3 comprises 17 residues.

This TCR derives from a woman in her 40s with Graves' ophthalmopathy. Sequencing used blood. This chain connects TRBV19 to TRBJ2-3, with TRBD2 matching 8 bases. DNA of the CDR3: TGTGCCAGTAGTCCCCCTGGGGTAGCGGGGATCTCAGATACGCAGTATTTT. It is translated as CASSPPGVAGISDTQYF.